The present entry profiles one T cell receptor beta chain with its context. TCRdb processed the 5' RACE reads again and assigns one entry to each CDR3 protein, with no DNA. The specimen's table records over 13,000 distinct CDR3 sequences. Germline loops: CDR1 MNHNS, CDR2 SASEGT. The CDR3 contains 15 residues. This sample was included in a study of T cells expressing NK-cell markers. The sequencing sample was made of blood T cells: a sorted CD56 or NKG2C T cell subset, CD4+ or CD8+ T cells, or bulk PBMC T cells (not recorded which). The clonotype was recovered from a man aged 18-69 years in good health. This chain uses TRBV6-1 with TRBJ2-5; TCRdb indicates TRBD1, and absent DNA this call remains unverified. This CDR3 reads CASSETPHREETQYF.